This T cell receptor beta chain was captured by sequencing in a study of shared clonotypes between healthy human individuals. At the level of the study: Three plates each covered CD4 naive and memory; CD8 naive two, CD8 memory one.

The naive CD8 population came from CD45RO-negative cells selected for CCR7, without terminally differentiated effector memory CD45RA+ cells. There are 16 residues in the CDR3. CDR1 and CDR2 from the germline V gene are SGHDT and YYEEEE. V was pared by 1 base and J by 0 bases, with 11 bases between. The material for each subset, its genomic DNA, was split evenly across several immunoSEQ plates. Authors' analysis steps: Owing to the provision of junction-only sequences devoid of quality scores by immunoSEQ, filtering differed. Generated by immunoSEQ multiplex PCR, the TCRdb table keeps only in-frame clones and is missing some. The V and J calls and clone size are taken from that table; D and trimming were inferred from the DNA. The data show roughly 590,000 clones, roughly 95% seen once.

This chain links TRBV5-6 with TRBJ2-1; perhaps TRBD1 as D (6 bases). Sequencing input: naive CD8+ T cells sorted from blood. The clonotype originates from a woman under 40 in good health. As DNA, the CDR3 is TGTGCCAGCAGCTTGCAGGGGACGGTCTCCTACAATGAGCAGTTCTTC. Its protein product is CASSLQGTVSYNEQFF.